The text below deals with one TCR beta chain. This entry comes from a study of cytomegalovirus exposure and HLA in healthy donors. The CDR3 contains 15 residues. With 4 bases clipped from V and 9 bases from J, the junction kept 6 bases outside the gene matches. The germline CDR1 and CDR2 sequences are SGHTA and FQGTGA. The PCR made use of 60 Vbeta and 13 Jbeta primers. Profiling relied on immunoSEQ multiplex PCR, and the TCRdb table lists in-frame clones only, not all of them. Counted here are approximately 150,000 clones, around 80% occurring once; the ten biggest clones make up around 4.6%. The chain carries TRBV7-3 and TRBJ1-6; 10 bases align to TRBD1. The sample consisted of PBMCs. The sequence was obtained from a male donor in good health and CMV-seronegative. The CDR3 region is CASSSGQGIGSPLHF. CDR3 nucleotides: TGTGCCAGCAGCTCGGGACAGGGGATCGGTTCACCCCTCCACTTT.